The 5 T cell receptor beta chains given below trace back to one sample, sequenced in a study of blood T cell repertoires in COVID-19. The table came from immunoSEQ multiplex PCR; TCRdb's copy has only in-frame clones and leaves some out. The repertoire holds about 180,000 clones, with under 85% as singletons. Material: peripheral blood. The origin of the receptors is a human donor in a cohort sampled during active COVID-19.

This clone was recorded a few times. V usage is TRBV5-1 and J usage is TRBJ1-6, with 7 nucleotides matching TRBD1. The CDR3 consists of 14 residues. V dropped 3 bases and J dropped 8; count of bases not matched to a gene: 5. Germline V gene sequence: CDR1 SGHRS, CDR2 YFSETQ. This chain's CDR3 is CASSSRGIDSPLHF. In nucleotides, the CDR3 is TGCGCCAGCAGCTCCAGGGGGATTGATTCACCCCTCCACTTT.

V gene TRBV4-2 combines with J gene TRBJ1-5; possible D gene TRBD1, 6 bases. The CDR3 spans 16 residues. Germline-derived CDR1 and CDR2 are LGHNA and YNFKEQ. The germline V and J ends were trimmed by 4 bases and 5 bases, with 18 bases remaining between them. The CDR3 DNA reads as TGTGCCAGCAGCCGGGATATGGGGGGGGCGGATCAGCCCCAGCATTTT. Its protein product is CASSRDMGGADQPQHF.

The gene calls are TRBV3-1 (or the pseudogene TRBV3-2) and TRBJ2-3; TRBD2 aligns across 10 bases. Trimming removed 4 bases from V and 2 bases from J; junction bases left unmatched: 3. Germline assignment: CDR1 LGHDT and CDR2 YNNKEL (reference sequence). The CDR3 length is 15 residues. DNA for the CDR3: TGTGCCAGCAGCCGGACTAGCGGTTACACAGATACGCAGTATTTT. Its protein is CASSRTSGYTDTQYF.

This rearrangement joins TRBV7-9 to TRBJ1-2; D possibly corresponds to TRBD1 (5 bases). This CDR3 region has 15 residues. Deletions cut 1 base from V and 7 bases from J, with 16 bases between. Per germline, CDR1 SEHNR and CDR2 FQNEAQ (reference sequence). CDR3 nucleotides: TGTGCCAGCAGCTTAGATGGGGGAGGATTACTTGGCTACACCTTC. Protein: CASSLDGGGLLGYTF. The full variable domain, its missing parts supplied by reference TRBV7-9 and TRBJ1-2, is DTGVSQNPRHKITKRGQNVTFRCDPISEHNRLYWYRQTLGQGPEFLTYFQNEAQLEKSRLLSDRFSAERPKGSFSTLEIQRTEQGDSAMYLCASSLDGGGLLGYTFGSGTRLTVV.

The chain links TRBV10-3 to TRBJ1-1; 10 nucleotides match TRBD1. V gave up 2 bases and J gave up 7 bases; unmatched junction bases: 7. Germline values: CDR1 ENHRY, CDR2 SYGVKD. The CDR3 runs to 15 residues. CDR3 residues: CAISEIGTGEGEAFF. The DNA for the CDR3 is TGTGCCATCAGTGAGATCGGGACAGGGGAGGGTGAAGCTTTCTTT.